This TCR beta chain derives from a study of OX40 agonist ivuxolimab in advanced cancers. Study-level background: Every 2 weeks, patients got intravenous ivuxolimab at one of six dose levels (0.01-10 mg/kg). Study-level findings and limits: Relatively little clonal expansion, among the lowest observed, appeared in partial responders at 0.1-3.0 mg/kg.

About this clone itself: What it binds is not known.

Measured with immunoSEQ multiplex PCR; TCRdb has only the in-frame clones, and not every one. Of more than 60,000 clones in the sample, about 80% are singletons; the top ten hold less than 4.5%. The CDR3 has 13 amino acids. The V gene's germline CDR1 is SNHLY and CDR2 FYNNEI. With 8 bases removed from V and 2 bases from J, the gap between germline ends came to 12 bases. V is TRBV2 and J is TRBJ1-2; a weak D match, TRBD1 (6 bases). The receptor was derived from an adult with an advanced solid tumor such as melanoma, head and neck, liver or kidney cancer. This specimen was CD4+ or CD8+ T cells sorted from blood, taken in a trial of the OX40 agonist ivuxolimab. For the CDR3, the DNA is TGTGCCAGCCAGAACAGGGAGAACTATGGCTACACCTTC. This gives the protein CASQNRENYGYTF.